Listed below are T cell receptor beta chains from one sample, sequenced in a study of beta chain features in type 1 diabetes. Generated by immunoSEQ multiplex PCR, the TCRdb table keeps only in-frame clones and is missing some. In the table there are fewer than 650,000 clones, 15% to 19% of which are singletons. Sequencing was carried out using naive CD4+ T cells from blood. The source is a man aged 18 to 29 in good health. CDR3s leave out the opening cysteine and the closing phenylalanine or tryptophan. Each record gives: CDR3 length, J gene, V gene, D gene, CDR3 protein. D genes are given only for firm matches.

13,TRBJ1-2,TRBV5-6,NA,ASSPGRQGNYGYT
10,TRBJ1-4,TRBV28,NA,ASSSHPVKLF
12,TRBJ1-1,TRBV14,NA,ASSPITTNTEAF
13,TRBJ2-3,TRBV7-9,NA,ASSPGGRGADTQY
12,TRBJ2-7,TRBV5-8,TRBD2,ASSTGLAGVEQY
13,TRBJ1-2,TRBV28,TRBD1,ASSLLSGTAYGYT
13,TRBJ2-7,TRBV7-2,TRBD2,ASSLTAGRTYEQY
12,TRBJ2-7,TRBV30,NA,AWRRTGFGYEQY
13,TRBJ2-7,TRBV10-3,TRBD2,AIRNRGESSYEQY
12,TRBJ1-2,TRBV6-6,TRBD1,ASRNGQGAGGYT
14,TRBJ2-5,TRBV6-5,TRBD2,ASSYYSSGSQETQY
17,TRBJ2-4,TRBV4-3,NA,ASSQQSWGSGIAKNIQY
13,TRBJ2-5,TRBV5-1,NA,ASSLSRVGPKTQY
15,TRBJ1-5,TRBV18,NA,ASSPLPGTYSNQPQH
12,TRBJ1-2,TRBV10-3,NA,AIAGLLANYGYT
14,TRBJ1-3,TRBV5-6,NA,ASSPGTGTRGNTIY
14,TRBJ2-7,TRBV25-1,TRBD1,ASSEYSAGGRYEQY
14,TRBJ2-3,TRBV6-6,TRBD1,ASSYRSTGVTDTQY
13,TRBJ2-7,TRBV7-3,TRBD1,ASSPTGQGIGEQY
13,TRBJ2-1,TRBV5-1,NA,ASSFGRQGNNEQF
12,TRBJ2-3,TRBV4-3,NA,ASSQDRWGDTQY
13,TRBJ1-4,TRBV14,NA,ASSQGLTTNEKLF
12,TRBJ2-7,TRBV28,NA,ASSNRFGRHEQY
11,TRBJ1-1,TRBV7-3,NA,ASSSHRDTEAF
13,TRBJ2-2,TRBV9,TRBD1,ASNQGASNTGELF
14,TRBJ2-1,TRBV28,NA,ASSSPGGVSYNEQF
13,TRBJ2-7,TRBV4-3,TRBD2,ASSQEAGSTYEQY
11,TRBJ2-2,TRBV5-1,NA,ASEGALTGELF
12,TRBJ2-5,TRBV6-5,NA,ASSNTGHQETQY
13,TRBJ2-7,TRBV9,TRBD2,ASSVDPGGSYEQY
12,TRBJ1-1,TRBV27,NA,ASRAGFSNTEAF
12,TRBJ2-5,TRBV2,NA,ASSETGARETQY
13,TRBJ1-2,TRBV9,NA,ASSVGWAGRYGYT
13,TRBJ2-3,TRBV28,NA,ASSGTRDQKRKQY
12,TRBJ1-6,TRBV4-3,TRBD1,ASSQDSTGRDLH
11,TRBJ1-2,TRBV10-3,NA,AISESSNYGYT
12,TRBJ1-2,TRBV7-3,NA,ASSSNSDSYGYT
10,TRBJ1-4,TRBV10-3,NA,AITPDGEKLF
11,TRBJ2-2,TRBV6-6,NA,ASSAGYTGELF
11,TRBJ2-2,TRBV5-4,NA,ASSLSSIGELF
13,TRBJ1-4,TRBV27,NA,ASSSTGLGEAELF
13,TRBJ2-7,TRBV11-2,NA,ASYPHRVKFYEQY
13,TRBJ2-1,TRBV19,TRBD2,ASSISGGPTHEQF
9,TRBJ2-5,TRBV7-6,NA,ASRNGETQY
14,TRBJ2-3,TRBV9,TRBD2,ASSVTPSGGTDTQY
11,TRBJ2-3,TRBV7-3,NA,ASSPGQQDTQY
14,TRBJ1-6,TRBV25-1,NA,ASSEYLGGYNSPLH
11,TRBJ2-5,TRBV2,NA,ASSGNYQETQY
14,TRBJ2-1,TRBV5-1,TRBD2,ASSESSGSVYNEQF
15,TRBJ2-1,TRBV5-1,TRBD2,ASSVGKTSESYNEQF
14,TRBJ2-7,TRBV6-5,TRBD1,ASSYNPQGATYEQY
15,TRBJ2-3,TRBV15,NA,ATSRLNLAVGTDTQY
14,TRBJ2-7,TRBV29-1,NA,SVILGQAGPTYEQY
13,TRBJ2-4,TRBV21-1,NA,ASSPGTGRKNIQY
11,TRBJ2-7,TRBV9,NA,ASSVGPGREQY
13,TRBJ2-3,TRBV6-1,TRBD2,ASPFPGTSADTQY
10,TRBJ2-7,TRBV28,NA,ASSLSGYEQY
12,TRBJ2-7,TRBV29-1,TRBD1,SVSGQGSYYEQY
11,TRBJ1-1,TRBV18,NA,ASSESRDTEAF
15,TRBJ2-3,TRBV18,TRBD2,ASSPLSRGASTDTQY